This T cell receptor beta chain originates from a study of blood T cell repertoires in COVID-19. Study context: Donors in the United States, Italy and Spain gave samples during acute or convalescent COVID-19. In each case, the material was cDNA or gDNA derived from T cells, B-cell-depleted T cells, or PBMCs.

The CDR3 has 13 residues. Per germline, CDR1 ENHRY and CDR2 SYGVKD. Trimming removed 3 bases from V and 6 bases from J, with 9 bases in between. This clone was counted once. Authors' methods: Reference gene primers were amplified, and this amplification served to estimate nucleated cell counts. TCRdb's table, derived via immunoSEQ multiplex PCR, lists solely in-frame clones and lacks some. V, J and clone size are those of that table, while D and trimming were read from the DNA. The sample carries roughly 86,000 clones, approximately 82% recorded once. The sequence came from a woman aged 70-85 years with acute or convalescent COVID-19. The material sequenced was peripheral blood. J is TRBJ2-4 and V is TRBV10-3; weak D call: TRBD1 (5 bases). CDR3 nucleotides: TGTGCCATCAGTGAAACACAGGCAAACATTCAGTACTTC. Translation: CAISETQANIQYF.